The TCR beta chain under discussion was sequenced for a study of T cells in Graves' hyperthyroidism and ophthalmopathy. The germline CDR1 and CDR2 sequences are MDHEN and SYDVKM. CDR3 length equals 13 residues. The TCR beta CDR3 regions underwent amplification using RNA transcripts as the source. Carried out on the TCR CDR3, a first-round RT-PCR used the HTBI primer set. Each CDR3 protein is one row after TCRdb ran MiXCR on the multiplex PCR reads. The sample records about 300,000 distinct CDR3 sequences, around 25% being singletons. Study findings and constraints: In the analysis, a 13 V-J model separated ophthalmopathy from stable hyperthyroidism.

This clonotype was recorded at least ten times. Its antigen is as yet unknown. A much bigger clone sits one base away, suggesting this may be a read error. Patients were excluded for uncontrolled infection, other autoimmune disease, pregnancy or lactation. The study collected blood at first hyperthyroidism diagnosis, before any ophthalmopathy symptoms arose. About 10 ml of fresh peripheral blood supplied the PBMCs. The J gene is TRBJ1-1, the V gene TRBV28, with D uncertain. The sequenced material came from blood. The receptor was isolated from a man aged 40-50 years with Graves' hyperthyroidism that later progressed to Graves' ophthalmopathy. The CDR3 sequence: CVTSLQINTEAFF. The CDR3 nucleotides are TGTGTCACAAGCCTACAGATTAACACTGAAGCTTTCTTT.